A single sample is the source of the 20 T cell receptor beta chains below, sequenced in a study of shared clonotypes between healthy human individuals. TCRdb's table, derived via immunoSEQ multiplex PCR, lists solely in-frame clones and lacks some. The data show hundreds of thousands of clones, less than 96% seen once. Sequenced input: naive CD4+ T cells sorted from blood. Subset of the sample: CD45RA+ positively selected. These receptor sequences come from a woman younger than 45 in good health.

V usage is TRBV28 and J usage is TRBJ2-7; weak D call: TRBD2 (6 bases). Germline values: CDR1 MDHEN, CDR2 SYDVKM. This CDR3 spans 15 amino acids. Trimming removed 6 bases at V and 2 bases at J, with 17 bases between. CDR3 DNA: TGTGCCAGCAGCAGTGACGGGGGTGGCACCTACGAGCAGTACTTC. Its translation: CASSSDGGGTYEQYF.

J is TRBJ1-2 and V is TRBV29-1; tentative D call: TRBD1 (5 bases). This CDR3 is built from 12 residues. Germline V gene data show CDR1 as SQVTM and CDR2 as ANQGSEA. Trimming took off 3 bases at V and 4 bases at J, with 9 bases between the two ends. The CDR3 region has the DNA TGCAGCGTTGATGCGACAGCCTATGGCTACACCTTC. Amino acid sequence: CSVDATAYGYTF. Looking up the rest from reference TRBV29-1 and TRBJ1-2 gives the full variable domain: SAVISQKPSRDICQRGTSLTIQCQVDSQVTMMFWYRQQPGQSLTLIATANQGSEATYESGFVIDKFPISRPNLTFSTLTVSNMSPEDSSIYLCSVDATAYGYTFGSGTRLTVV.

The rearrangement links TRBV4-2 to TRBJ2-3; 7 nucleotides agree with TRBD2. Germline CDR1 reads LGHNA; CDR2 reads YNFKEQ. The CDR3 covers 16 residues. J gave up 4 bases and V 0 bases, and 7 bases lay outside the gene matches. The CDR3 DNA reads TGTGCCAGCAGCCAAGAGGGAGGGGCAGCAGCAGATACGCAGTATTTT. Translating gives CASSQEGGAAADTQYF.

The chain has TRBV27 and TRBJ2-1; 9 bases map to TRBD2. Germline trimming cut 3 bases from V and 2 bases from J; bases unmatched to any gene: 8. Germline CDR1 reads MNHEY; CDR2 reads SMNVEV (reference sequence). The CDR3 is 17 amino acids. CDR3 bases: TGTGCCAGCAGTTTTTCGACTAGCGGAGGGACCTACAATGAGCAGTTCTTC. It translates to CASSFSTSGGTYNEQFF.

J is TRBJ1-4 and V is TRBV6-5; D is unclear. Germline V gives CDR1 MNHEY, CDR2 SVGAGI. The CDR3 has 14 residues. V lost 5 bases and J lost 5, with 12 bases in between. The CDR3 DNA sequence: TGTGCCAGCAGTGCACTGCGGGAGAATGAAAAACTGTTTTTT. Translation gives CASSALRENEKLFF.

The rearrangement uses TRBV5-1 and TRBJ1-1, with D hard to call. Trimming pared 0 bases from V and 0 bases from J, leaving 9 bases between. The CDR3 is 15 amino acids. Germline CDR1 is SGHRS and CDR2 is YFSETQ. In nucleotides, the CDR3 is TGCGCCAGCAGCTTGGGAGGTGCAATGAACACTGAAGCTTTCTTT. Translation: CASSLGGAMNTEAFF.

V usage is TRBV11-2 and J usage is TRBJ2-1; 7 bases fit TRBD1. Trimming removed 5 bases from V and 4 bases from J; junction bases left unmatched: 8. The CDR3 loop spans 15 amino acids. Germline V lookup: CDR1 SGHAT, CDR2 FQNNGV. CDR3 sequence (DNA): TGTGCCAGCAGCCTACGACAGGGATCGTACAATGAGCAGTTCTTC. Translated: CASSLRQGSYNEQFF.

V gene TRBV28 combines with J gene TRBJ2-7; 7 nucleotides match TRBD1. The CDR3 is 15 residues long. The V and J ends lost 4 bases and 7 bases, in that order; junction bases with no gene match: 13. Looked up from germline, CDR1 is MDHEN and CDR2 is SYDVKM. The CDR3: CASSSRGGVLSEQYF. The CDR3 region has the DNA TGTGCCAGCAGTTCTCGAGGGGGCGTTCTTAGTGAGCAGTACTTC.

The chain recombines TRBV7-2 with TRBJ2-1; D is undetermined. CDR1 and CDR2 (germline): SGHTA, FQGNSA. This CDR3 is 11 amino acids long. Trimming stripped 2 bases from V and 9 bases from J, with 5 bases between. The CDR3 reads CASSLWGEQFF. The CDR3 nucleotides are TGTGCCAGCAGCTTATGGGGTGAGCAGTTCTTC.

This CDR3 reads CASSKDRVDTGELFF. The CDR3 DNA follows: TGTGCCAGCAGCAAGGACAGGGTGGACACCGGGGAGCTGTTTTTT. The gene calls are TRBV2 and TRBJ2-2; TRBD1 aligns across 8 bases. Germline trimming cut 6 bases from V and 3 bases from J; bases unmatched to any gene: 6. The CDR3 sequence is 15 residues long. CDR1 and CDR2 from the germline V gene are SNHLY and FYNNEI.

The V call is TRBV29-1, the J call TRBJ2-5; 12 positions agree with TRBD2. Per the germline V gene, CDR1 is SQVTM and CDR2 is ANQGSEA. The CDR3 runs 14 residues. V was pared by 4 bases and J by 5 bases, with 5 bases of the junction left unmatched. The CDR3 region is CSVGRLAGVETQYF. CDR3 bases: TGCAGCGTTGGAAGACTAGCGGGAGTGGAGACCCAGTACTTC.

V is TRBV15 and J is TRBJ2-1, with 8 bases fitting TRBD2. Per germline, CDR1 LNHNV and CDR2 YYDKDF (reference sequence). The CDR3 runs 17 residues. Unmatched junction bases numbered 12, after V lost 0 bases and J lost 8 bases. The CDR3 reads CATSRDYGRASLDEQFF. The CDR3 DNA is TGTGCCACCAGCAGAGATTACGGGAGGGCCTCTTTGGATGAGCAGTTCTTC.

The chain uses TRBV19 and TRBJ2-7; D remains ambiguous. The CDR3 spans 12 residues. The V end lost 0 bases, the J end lost 5 bases, and 5 bases lay between the germline ends. Per the germline V gene, CDR1 is LNHDA and CDR2 is SQIVND (reference sequence). CDR3 in DNA: TGTGCCAGTAGTATAGAAGGCCACGAGCAGTACTTC. As protein: CASSIEGHEQYF.

The rearrangement uses TRBV28 and TRBJ1-2, with no clear D. In germline, CDR1 is MDHEN, CDR2 SYDVKM. CDR3 length equals 12 residues. V was cut by 2 bases and J by 11 bases, with 12 bases left in between. This chain's CDR3 is CASSLLPPRYTF. CDR3 DNA sequence: TGTGCCAGCAGTTTACTCCCGCCGAGGTACACCTTC.

The J gene is TRBJ2-5, the V gene TRBV18, with TRBD2 identical over 10 bases. Judging by the DNA end, TRBJ2-7 fits better; the J call may be wrong. CDR1 and CDR2 from the germline V gene are KGHSH and LQKENI. The CDR3 is made up of 16 amino acids. The CDR3 is CASSPREASGSAEQYF. The CDR3 bases are TGTGCCAGCTCCCCGCGGGAAGCTAGCGGGAGTGCCGAGCAGTACTTC.

This chain links TRBV21-1 with TRBJ1-2. TRBV21-1 is given as a pseudogene. CDR3 length: 17 amino acids. The CDR3 sequence is CASSKEGRTPSPYGYTF. DNA of the CDR3: TGTGCCAGCAGCAAAGAAGGTCGAACCCCGTCCCCCTATGGCTACACCTTC.

The rearrangement uses TRBV28 and TRBJ2-1; 8 nucleotides agree with TRBD2. In germline, CDR1 is MDHEN, CDR2 SYDVKM. The length of the CDR3 is 15 residues. The junction had 8 bases not matched to a gene; V was cut back by 4 bases and J by 6 bases. The CDR3 DNA reads TGTGCCAGCAGTTCCCCGGGACTAGTATTCAATGAGCAGTTCTTC. Its protein product is CASSSPGLVFNEQFF. Full variable domain (rest looked up from reference TRBV28 and TRBJ2-1): DVKVTQSSRYLVKRTGEKVFLECVQDMDHENMFWYRQDPGLGLRLIYFSYDVKMKEKGDIPEGYSVSREKKERFSLILESASTNQTSMYLCASSSPGLVFNEQFFGPGTRLTVL.

The V gene is TRBV9, the J gene TRBJ2-7, with 13 positions matching TRBD2. V lost 3 bases, J lost 6 bases, and 3 bases stayed unmatched. Germline values: CDR1 SGDLS, CDR2 YYNGEE. This CDR3 spans 14 amino acids. CDR3: CASSARLAGGEQYF. The CDR3 region has the DNA TGTGCCAGCAGCGCTCGACTAGCGGGAGGCGAGCAGTACTTC.

The V call is TRBV5-1, the J call TRBJ1-1, with D unresolved. The CDR3 is 14 residues long. Looked up from germline, CDR1 is SGHRS and CDR2 is YFSETQ. Trimming left V 1 base short and J 0 bases short, with 7 bases between. CDR3 nucleotides: TGCGCCAGCAGCTTGACAACAATGAACACTGAAGCTTTCTTT. Translation: CASSLTTMNTEAFF.

The rearrangement links TRBV5-1 to TRBJ2-7, with 9 bases aligning to TRBD2. Germline V gene lookup returns CDR1 SGHRS and CDR2 YFSETQ. V dropped 2 bases and J dropped 4; count of bases not matched to a gene: 7. This CDR3 comprises 15 residues. CDR3 DNA: TGCGCCAGCAGCTTTGATAGCGGGAGTCTGTACGAGCAGTACTTC. Translation gives CASSFDSGSLYEQYF.